These 5 T cell receptor beta chains were sequenced from one sample in a study of blood T cells in healthy people across ages. A J-beta primer mix and a sample-barcoded 5' primer were used in a second PCR of about 6 to 12 cycles. MiXCR, run by TCRdb on the 5' RACE reads, gives a single entry per CDR3 protein. In the table there are about 780,000 distinct CDR3 sequences, 20% to 30% of which are singletons. This same sample was also part of a study on T cells of mothers and their children.

Material: blood. The receptors were sampled from a boy aged 5 to 17 in good health.

There are a few counts of this clonotype. J is TRBJ2-2 and V is TRBV5-1; TRBD1 matches 12 bases. CDR1 is SGHRS and CDR2 is YFSETQ in the germline V gene. V trimming: 4 bases; J trimming: 6 bases; junction bases outside the gene matches: 4. The CDR3 extends over 15 amino acids. CDR3 in DNA: TGCGCCAGCAGCGTGGGACAGGGGGCGGCCGGGGAGCTGTTTTTT. It encodes CASSVGQGAAGELFF.

This clonotype was seen only a few times. This rearrangement joins TRBV10-1 to TRBJ1-1; the D gene is possibly TRBD1 (6 bases). Germline V gives CDR1 WNHNN, CDR2 SYGVQD (reference sequence). The V and J ends lost 6 bases and 4 bases respectively, with 15 bases between them. The CDR3 runs 14 residues. The CDR3 region is CASSLGRGSTEAFF. The DNA of the CDR3 is TGCGCCAGCAGCCTAGGGAGGGGGAGCACTGAAGCTTTCTTT.

J is TRBJ2-6 and V is TRBV7-9, with 11 bases matching TRBD2. Germline CDR1 SEHNR, CDR2 FQNEAQ (reference sequence). CDR3 length: 19 residues. V lost 5 bases, J lost 0 bases, and 9 bases stayed unmatched. CDR3 loop: CASSRTSGYLVSGANVLTF. The DNA of the CDR3 is TGTGCCAGCAGCCGGACTAGCGGGTACTTAGTCTCTGGGGCCAACGTCCTGACTTTC.

This clonotype showed up just a few times. The CDR3 bases are TGTGCCAGCACGCAGCAGGCGGCCAATGAGCAGTTCTTC. Translated: CASTQQAANEQFF. The chain joins TRBV12-3 or TRBV12-4 to TRBJ2-1, with D hard to call. CDR3 size: 13 residues. Trimming took 7 bases from V and 6 from J, leaving 13 bases between them.

This sequence joins TRBV7-9 and TRBJ1-1; 11 bases fit TRBD1. CDR1 is SEHNR and CDR2 is FQNEAQ in the germline V gene (reference sequence). CDR3 size: 14 residues. V lost 5 bases to trimming and J lost 11 bases; unmatched junction nucleotides: 10. The CDR3 DNA follows: TGTGCCAGCAGCCCGGACAGGGGGCGGAATAGGGCTTTCTTT. This encodes CASSPDRGRNRAFF.